This record concerns one TCR beta chain sequence. Clones were sequenced by immunoSEQ multiplex PCR, and TCRdb holds only the in-frame ones, with some missing. The table includes some 92,000 clones, about 74% detected once. V lost 0 bases, J lost 3 bases, and 13 bases lay in between. Germline lookup yields CDR1 SGHRS and CDR2 YFSETQ. CDR3 length: 15 residues. The data were obtained in a study of cytotoxic CD8 clonotypes in ibrutinib-treated CLL. Turning to the study itself: Responses: roughly 25 partial, 2 complete; after median around 64 months, roughly 15 stayed remitted, approximately twelve progressed. After a median around 13 months on treatment (6 to 36), response samples were drawn. When averaged across all of the samples, the counts came to approximately 280,000 productive templates and more than 80,000 productive rearrangements.

The chain combines TRBV5-1 with TRBJ2-7; D remains unclear. This TCR derives from a human donor with chronic lymphocytic leukemia. This sample comprised PBMCs, obtained after 24 months of ibrutinib treatment. As DNA, the CDR3 is TGCGCCAGCAGCTTGGGGTCCGGGTTTTACTACGAGCAGTACTTC. Protein product: CASSLGSGFYYEQYF.